Shown below are 7 T cell receptor beta chains from a single sample sequenced in a study of T cell responses to AZD1222 COVID-19 vaccine. TCRdb's table, derived via immunoSEQ multiplex PCR, lists solely in-frame clones and lacks some. Of about 67,000 clones in the sample, about 80% were seen once. Sequenced here: peripheral blood, sampled 28 days after the second AZD1222 dose. Receptor source: an adult who received the AZD1222 COVID-19 vaccine.

The V and J genes are TRBV2 and TRBJ2-6, with a possible D match to TRBD2 (6 bases). The V end was cut by 4 bases, the J end by 4 bases, with 8 bases between. The CDR3 covers 14 residues. Looked up from germline, CDR1 is SNHLY and CDR2 is FYNNEI. CDR3 coding DNA: TGTGCCAGCAGTGGGACTAAAGGGGCCAACGTCCTGACTTTC. Translating it yields CASSGTKGANVLTF.

The chain joins TRBV18 to TRBJ1-5, with TRBD1 matching 7 bases. Germline assignment: CDR1 KGHSH and CDR2 LQKENI. CDR3 length: 16 residues. The trim removed 6 bases at V and 0 bases at J, leaving 8 bases unmatched. The CDR3 protein is CASSPGGGNSNQPQHF. In DNA, the CDR3 is TGTGCCAGCTCCCCTGGAGGGGGCAATAGCAATCAGCCCCAGCATTTT.

This chain joins TRBV4-1 and TRBJ1-5, with D maybe TRBD1 (5 bases). This CDR3 spans 15 amino acids. The germline gives CDR1 MGHRA, CDR2 YSYEKL. V was trimmed by 1 base and J by 2 bases, leaving 9 bases between them. Here the CDR3 DNA reads TGCGCCAGCAGCCAAGTAGGGGTGGGCAATCAGCCCCAGCATTTT. It specifies CASSQVGVGNQPQHF.

The V call is TRBV6-5, the J call TRBJ2-3, with 7 bases lining up with TRBD2. CDR3 size: 15 residues. Germline V lookup: CDR1 MNHEY, CDR2 SVGAGI. Trimming removed 6 bases from V and 4 bases from J; junction bases left unmatched: 10. The CDR3 spells CASSRDGLVADTQYF. The CDR3 DNA sequence: TGTGCCAGCAGCCGCGACGGACTAGTAGCAGATACGCAGTATTTT.

This chain joins TRBV9 and TRBJ2-2, with no clear D. Germline assignment: CDR1 SGDLS and CDR2 YYNGEE. V shed 0 bases and J shed 1 base, with 7 bases lying between them. This CDR3 spans 15 amino acids. CDR3 residues: CASSVEGLNTGELFF. The CDR3 DNA reads as TGTGCCAGCAGCGTAGAGGGATTGAACACCGGGGAGCTGTTTTTT.

The chain combines TRBV5-5 with TRBJ2-1, with 8 bases matching TRBD2. J was trimmed by 0 bases and V by 7 bases; bases with no gene match: 3. The CDR3 loop spans 14 amino acids. In germline, CDR1 is SGHKS, CDR2 YYEKEE (reference sequence). Here the CDR3 DNA reads TGTGCCAGCGAAAGCGGGAGCTCCTACAATGAGCAGTTCTTC. This translates into CASESGSSYNEQFF.

The chain carries TRBV4-3 and TRBJ1-3, with TRBD1 as a possible D gene (6 bases). The CDR3 runs to 16 residues. In germline, CDR1 is LGHNA, CDR2 YSLEER. Trimming stripped 0 bases from V and 3 bases from J, with 12 bases between. CDR3 in DNA: TGCGCCAGCAGCCAAGAAGGGCAGGGGTTTGGAAACACCATATATTTT. It translates to CASSQEGQGFGNTIYF.